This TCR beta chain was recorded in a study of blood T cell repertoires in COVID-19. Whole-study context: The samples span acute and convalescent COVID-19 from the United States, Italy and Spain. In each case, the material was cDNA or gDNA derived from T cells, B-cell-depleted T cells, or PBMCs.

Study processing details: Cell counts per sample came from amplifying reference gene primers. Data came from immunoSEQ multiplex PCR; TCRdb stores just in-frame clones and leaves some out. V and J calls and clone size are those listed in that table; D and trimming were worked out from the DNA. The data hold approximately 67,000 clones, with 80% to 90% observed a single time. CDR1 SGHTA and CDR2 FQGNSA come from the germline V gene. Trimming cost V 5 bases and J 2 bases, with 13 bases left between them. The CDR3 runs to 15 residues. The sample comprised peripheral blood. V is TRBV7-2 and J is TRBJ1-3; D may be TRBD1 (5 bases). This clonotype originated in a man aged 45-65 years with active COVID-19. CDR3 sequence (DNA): TGTGCCAGCAGCCTTTTTGGGGGGGCTGGAAACACCATATATTTT. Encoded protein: CASSLFGGAGNTIYF.